This T cell receptor (beta chain) was found in a study of response to subunit inactivated influenza vaccine. Study observations and caveats: With each seasonal influenza vaccination, the authors suggested, few new T cells are recruited.

This clonotype has more than one count but fewer than ten. What it binds is unknown. TCRdb redid the calling of the RT-PCR reads with MiXCR, one entry per CDR3 protein. The top ten clones hold approximately 10% of a sample with 630,000 or so distinct CDR3 sequences, approximately 14% of them seen once. This specimen consisted of PBMCs from blood, obtained roughly 12 days after vaccination. This receptor was taken from a man in his forties or fifties who received an inactivated influenza vaccine.

The chain's CDR3 is CASSFSESTDTQYF. CDR3 in DNA: TGCGCCAGCAGCTTCTCAGAGAGCACAGATACGCAGTATTTT. The chain has TRBV5-1 and TRBJ2-3; no firm D call. The CDR3 loop spans 14 amino acids. Germline assignment: CDR1 SGHRS and CDR2 YFSETQ. V was cut by 2 bases and J by 0 bases, with 7 bases left in between.